Described below is a single T cell receptor beta chain sequence and its context. What it recognizes is unknown. The V gene lost 6 bases and the J gene lost 5 bases, with 23 bases spanning the gap. The germline CDR1 and CDR2 sequences are PRHDT and FYEKMQ (reference sequence). The CDR3 spans 17 residues. TCRdb's table, derived via immunoSEQ multiplex PCR, lists solely in-frame clones and lacks some. The sample records about 2.2 million clones, roughly 93% being singletons. The data were taken from a study of shared clonotypes between healthy human individuals. Selected positively for CCR7 and CD45RO-negative, naive CD8 cells excluded terminally differentiated effector memory CD45RA+ cells. Study-level results: The rarefaction results pointed to incomplete sorted-subset sequencing despite large depth. Clonotype sharing among donors was expected to depend on sequencing depth.

The rearrangement joins TRBV13 to TRBJ2-1; no reliable D call. The clonotype comes from a man aged 18 to 30 in good health. Some clones in this sample may be carry-over from other donors' samples. The sample comprised naive CD8+ T cells from PBMCs. The CDR3 DNA reads as TGTGCCAGCAGGATTCTCTCGGTCGCACCTACGGACAATGAGCAGTTCTTC. Its protein is CASRILSVAPTDNEQFF.